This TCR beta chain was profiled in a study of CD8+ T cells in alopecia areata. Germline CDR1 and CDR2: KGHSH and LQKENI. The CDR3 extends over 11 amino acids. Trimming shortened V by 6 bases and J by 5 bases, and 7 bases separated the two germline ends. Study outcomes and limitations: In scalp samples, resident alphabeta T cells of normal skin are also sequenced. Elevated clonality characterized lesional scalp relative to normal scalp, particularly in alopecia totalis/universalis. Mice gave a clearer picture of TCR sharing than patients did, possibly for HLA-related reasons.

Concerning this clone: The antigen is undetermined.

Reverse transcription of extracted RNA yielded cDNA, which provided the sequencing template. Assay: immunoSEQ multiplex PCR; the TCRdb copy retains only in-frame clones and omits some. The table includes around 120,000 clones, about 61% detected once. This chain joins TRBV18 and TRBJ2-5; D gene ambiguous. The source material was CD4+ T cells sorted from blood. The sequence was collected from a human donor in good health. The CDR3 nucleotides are TGTGCCAGCTCGCCTCGGGAGACCCAGTACTTC. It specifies CASSPRETQYF. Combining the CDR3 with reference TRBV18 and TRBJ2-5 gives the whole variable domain NAGVMQNPRHLVRRRGQEARLRCSPMKGHSHVYWYRQLPEEGLKFMVYLQKENIIDESGMPKERFSAEFPKEGPSILRIQQVVRGDSAAYFCASSPRETQYFGPGTRLLVL.